This is a list of T cell receptor beta chains from one sample in a study of CD8 T cells in ankylosing spondylitis. TCRdb re-called the 5' RACE reads with MiXCR, one entry per CDR3 protein. Of approximately 250,000 distinct CDR3 sequences in the sample, 7.5% to 9.5% were seen once. Sequenced: blood, either unsorted or a sorted T cell fraction (not recorded which). These receptors were obtained from a female donor with ankylosing spondylitis or in good health (not recorded which). CDR3s include the opening cysteine and the closing phenylalanine or tryptophan. The order of the fields is D gene, V gene, clone size, J gene, CDR3 DNA, CDR3 protein. The D gene is left open where the match is weak. The size entry gives once, few or many counts, or a class when the clone is expanded.

NA	TRBV2	many	TRBJ2-3	TGTGCCAGCAGTGTGGGGTCACCATCGCAGTATTTT	CASSVGSPSQYF
NA	TRBV20-1	many	TRBJ1-3	TGCAGTGCTAGAGTCCCTCGGGGGTTGCGAAACACCATATATTTT	CSARVPRGLRNTIYF
NA	TRBV20-1	many	TRBJ2-1	TGCAGTGCTAGCGGACATGAGCAGTTCTTC	CSASGHEQFF
NA	TRBV7-2	many	TRBJ2-3	TGTGCCAGCAGCCCAAGTGGGGCCGTAGATACGCAGTATTTT	CASSPSGAVDTQYF
TRBD2	TRBV20-1	few	TRBJ2-5	TGCTGTGCTAGAGGGGTTCGGCTAGCGGAAGTGGGGACCCAGTACTTC	CCARGVRLAEVGTQYF
NA	TRBV6-2/TRBV6-3	many	TRBJ1-1	TGTGCCAGCAGTTACTCGCACATAGCGGATTTCTTT	CASSYSHIADFF
TRBD2	TRBV28	many	TRBJ2-2	TGTGCCAGCAGTTTACCTTCTTGGGGCGCGGGAGGCTCGAACACCGGGGAGCTGTTTTTT	CASSLPSWGAGGSNTGELFF
NA	TRBV6-5	many	TRBJ2-1	TGTGCCAGCAGTTACAGGCCATCACGGAGCTCCTACAATGAGCAGTTCTTC	CASSYRPSRSSYNEQFF
TRBD2	TRBV4-3	many	TRBJ2-7	TGCGCCAGCAGCCTGACTAGCGGGTTTACCTACGAGCAGTACTTC	CASSLTSGFTYEQYF
TRBD2	TRBV28	many	TRBJ2-3	TGTGCCAGCAGTCTAGCGGGAGGGCGGAGCAGGAATACGCAGTATTTT	CASSLAGGRSRNTQYF
NA	TRBV28	many	TRBJ2-5	TGTGCCAGCAGTTCCCCCTTCGCGGCAGAAGAGACCCAGTACTTC	CASSSPFAAEETQYF
TRBD2	TRBV12-3/TRBV12-4	many	TRBJ2-7	TGTGCCAGCAGCCTTGGACTAGGGGTCTACGAGCAGTACTTC	CASSLGLGVYEQYF